One sample yielded the 27 T cell receptor beta chains listed below, sequenced in a study of blood T cells in healthy people across ages. The second PCR ran about 6 to 11 cycles with a sample-barcoded 5' primer and J-beta primers. TCRdb itself ran the 5' RACE reads through MiXCR, one entry per CDR3 protein. Among approximately 1.5 million distinct CDR3 sequences, approximately 43% were seen once, and the ten largest hold 4%. Sequencing was performed on blood. The origin of the receptors is a woman between 18 and 29 years old in good health.

This chain links TRBV11-2 with TRBJ2-3, with 12 bases that match TRBD2. The CDR3 totals 16 residues. CDR1 and CDR2 from the germline V gene are SGHAT and FQNNGV. V dropped 3 bases and J dropped 8; count of bases not matched to a gene: 9. For the CDR3, the DNA is TGTGCCAGCAGCTTTCGGACTAGCGGGAAAGGCGGTACGCAGTATTTT. Its translation is CASSFRTSGKGGTQYF. Supplemented by reference TRBV11-2 and TRBJ2-3, the full variable domain reads EAGVAQSPRYKIIEKRQSVAFWCNPISGHATLYWYQQILGQGPKLLIQFQNNGVVDDSQLPKDRFSAERLKGVDSTLKIQPAKLEDSAVYLCASSFRTSGKGGTQYFGPGTRLTVL.

This clonotype occurred once. The chain links TRBV20-1 to TRBJ2-3; TRBD1 matches at 10 bases. Trimming cost V 5 bases and J 8 bases; bases outside gene matches: 7. CDR1 and CDR2 (germline): DFQATT, SNEGSKA (reference sequence). CDR3 length: 13 amino acids. This CDR3 reads CSAFRGQGITQYF. CDR3 in DNA: TGCAGTGCTTTCCGGGGACAGGGGATTACGCAGTATTTT.

This clonotype was observed a handful of times. The V and J genes are TRBV20-1 and TRBJ2-7; maybe TRBD1 (7 bases). Germline V CDR1 and CDR2: DFQATT, SNEGSKA (reference sequence). Trimming pared 4 bases from V and 3 bases from J, leaving 10 bases between. This CDR3 contains 12 residues. The chain's CDR3 is CSATQGGYEQYF. The CDR3, as DNA: TGCAGTGCTACCCAGGGGGGCTACGAGCAGTACTTC.

The chain has TRBV2 and TRBJ1-2, with D uncertain. The CDR3 covers 12 residues. CDR1 SNHLY and CDR2 FYNNEI come from the germline V gene. The V gene lost 4 bases and the J gene lost 8 bases, with 11 bases spanning the gap. This CDR3 reads CASSVQALGYTF. For the CDR3, the DNA is TGTGCCAGCAGTGTTCAAGCCCTGGGCTACACCTTC. Variable domain in full (rest from reference TRBV2 and TRBJ1-2): EPEVTQTPSHQVTQMGQEVILRCVPISNHLYFYWYRQILGQKVEFLVSFYNNEISEKSEIFDDQFSVERPDGSNFTLKIRSTKLEDSAMYFCASSVQALGYTFGSGTRLTVV.

The chain carries TRBV27 and TRBJ2-1; TRBD2 matches at 9 bases. Per germline, CDR1 MNHEY and CDR2 SMNVEV (reference sequence). The CDR3 consists of 16 residues. V gave up 5 bases and J gave up 5 bases; unmatched junction bases: 10. The CDR3 DNA is TGTGCCAGCAGTCCCCCCGGGCCTAGCGGGAACAATGAGCAGTTCTTC. Its protein is CASSPPGPSGNNEQFF.

The chain has TRBV6-1 and TRBJ1-2, with TRBD1 identical over 10 bases. V dropped 4 bases and J dropped 8; count of bases not matched to a gene: 7. CDR3 size: 14 residues. From germline, CDR1 is MNHNS and CDR2 SASEGT. CDR3 DNA: TGTGCCAGCAGTGGCCGGGACAGGGGTAGAGGCTACACCTTC. Translated: CASSGRDRGRGYTF.

The chain is built from TRBV14 and TRBJ2-5; no clear D gene. Trimming removed 4 bases from V and 3 bases from J, with 12 bases in between. The length of the CDR3 is 14 residues. Germline CDR1 and CDR2: SGHDN and FVKESK. The CDR3 coding sequence is TGTGCCAGCAGCCCAACGAGTTTGGAAGAGACCCAGTACTTC. Translated, it gives CASSPTSLEETQYF.

The V and J genes are TRBV12-3 or TRBV12-4 and TRBJ1-2; 9 bases map to TRBD1. Losses at the gene ends were 5 bases for V and 3 bases for J; bases not matched to a gene: 7. The CDR3 spans 15 residues. The CDR3 reads CASSLGQGQYYGYTF. The CDR3, as DNA: TGTGCCAGCAGTCTAGGACAGGGGCAATACTATGGCTACACCTTC.

The V gene is TRBV20-1, the J gene TRBJ2-1, with 12 bases identical to TRBD2. CDR3 length: 18 residues. The germline CDR1 and CDR2 sequences are DFQATT and SNEGSKA (reference sequence). J gave up 0 bases and V 0 bases, and 6 bases lay outside the gene matches. CDR3 DNA: TGCAGTGCTAGAGATACTAGCGGGAGGCAGAGCTCCTACAATGAGCAGTTCTTC. Its protein product is CSARDTSGRQSSYNEQFF.

As regards this clonotype: Relative to the germline gene, one junction end is altered; a read error may explain this. This chain uses TRBV6-1 with TRBJ1-2; D uncertain. The CDR3 spans 14 residues. CDR1 and CDR2 from the germline V gene are MNHNS and SASEGT. Written as DNA, the CDR3 is TGTGCCAGCAACAGTGCCCCTGAAACATATGGCCACACCTTC. This translates into CASNSAPETYGHTF.

In its sample, this clonotype was seen a few times. This sequence joins TRBV5-4 and TRBJ1-2, with 10 bases lining up with TRBD1. Germline CDR1 reads SGHNT; CDR2 reads YYREEE (reference sequence). The CDR3 spans 14 residues. V shed 5 bases, J shed 7 bases, and the junction held 8 bases outside the gene matches. The CDR3 bases are TGTGCCAGCAGTTATAGGGGGACAGGGGTTGGCTACACCTTC. Protein product: CASSYRGTGVGYTF. The full variable domain, with the rest looked up from reference TRBV5-4 and TRBJ1-2, is ETGVTQSPTHLIKTRGQQVTLRCSSQSGHNTVSWYQQALGQGPQFIFQYYREEENGRGNFPPRFSGLQFPNYSSELNVNALELDDSALYLCASSYRGTGVGYTFGSGTRLTVV.

The V call is TRBV14, the J call TRBJ2-5; tentative D call: TRBD1 (5 bases). Germline V gene data show CDR1 as SGHDN and CDR2 as FVKESK. Trimming removed 0 bases at V and 5 bases at J, with 13 bases between. The CDR3 is 15 amino acids. This CDR3 reads CASSQDLGQGETQYF. CDR3 DNA sequence: TGTGCCAGCAGCCAAGATCTGGGGCAGGGTGAGACCCAGTACTTC.

V gene TRBV20-1 combines with J gene TRBJ2-3; 12 nucleotides agree with TRBD2. Germline V gives CDR1 DFQATT, CDR2 SNEGSKA (reference sequence). Germline trimming cut 2 bases from V and 6 bases from J; bases unmatched to any gene: 9. The CDR3 has 16 amino acids. Here the CDR3 DNA reads TGCAGTGCTAGACCCCTAGCGGGGGGGCCGGGTGATACGCAGTATTTT. Encoded protein: CSARPLAGGPGDTQYF.

The V and J genes are TRBV28 and TRBJ1-1, with TRBD1 matching 12 bases. Germline values: CDR1 MDHEN, CDR2 SYDVKM. The CDR3 covers 14 residues. The V and J ends lost 6 bases and 7 bases, in that order; junction bases with no gene match: 6. CDR3 sequence: CASRYRDRGLEAFF. CDR3 in DNA: TGTGCCAGCAGGTACCGGGACAGGGGGCTTGAAGCTTTCTTT.

This chain links TRBV7-3 with TRBJ2-2, with D possibly matching TRBD1 (6 bases). CDR1 and CDR2 from the germline V gene are SGHTA and FQGTGA. V was pared by 4 bases and J by 0 bases, with 9 bases between. There are 15 residues in the CDR3. The CDR3, as DNA: TGTGCCAGCAGCTCAGACAGGTCGAACACCGGGGAGCTGTTTTTT. The encoded protein is CASSSDRSNTGELFF.

This clonotype was observed a handful of times. V gene TRBV20-1 combines with J gene TRBJ1-6, with 8 bases that match TRBD1. Germline-derived CDR1 and CDR2 are DFQATT and SNEGSKA (reference sequence). The CDR3 has 12 amino acids. CDR3 in DNA: TGCATCTCAGGACAGGGAAATTCACCCCTCCACTTT. Protein sequence: CISGQGNSPLHF.

The rearrangement links TRBV27 to TRBJ2-3; D ambiguous. The CDR3 length is 15 residues. Germline V CDR1 and CDR2: MNHEY, SMNVEV (reference sequence). The ends were cut back, 0 bases at V and 1 base at J, with 8 bases in the middle. The CDR3 sequence is CASSLSPEGTDTQYF. CDR3 coding DNA: TGTGCCAGCAGTTTATCACCAGAGGGCACAGATACGCAGTATTTT.

V is TRBV28 and J is TRBJ2-1; 14 bases fit TRBD2. The CDR3 length is 17 residues. The germline V gene encodes CDR1 MDHEN and CDR2 SYDVKM. V was pared by 1 base and J by 8 bases, with 7 bases of the junction left unmatched. CDR3 coding DNA: TGTGCCAGCAGTTTATACCGACTAGCGGGAGGGCACCATGAGCAGTTCTTC. It is translated as CASSLYRLAGGHHEQFF.

This clonotype turned up a few times. The chain recombines TRBV29-1 with TRBJ2-7; D is perhaps TRBD1 (5 bases). V dropped 5 bases and J dropped 0 bases, with 11 bases sitting between them. The CDR3 has 13 residues. Per germline, CDR1 SQVTM and CDR2 ANQGSEA. The CDR3 spells CSVQQGFSYEQYF. The CDR3 DNA sequence: TGCAGCGTTCAGCAGGGATTCTCCTACGAGCAGTACTTC.

This chain uses TRBV5-1 with TRBJ1-5; no clear D. The V gene lost 0 bases and the J gene lost 1 base, with 8 bases spanning the gap. The V gene's germline CDR1 is SGHRS and CDR2 YFSETQ. The CDR3 consists of 15 residues. The CDR3 DNA follows: TGCGCCAGCAGCTTGGAAGGAATCAGCAATCAGCCCCAGCATTTT. This translates into CASSLEGISNQPQHF.

The J gene is TRBJ2-1, the V gene TRBV29-1; D unclear. V was trimmed by 7 bases and J by 7 bases, leaving 14 bases between them. The CDR3 totals 12 residues. Germline V gene lookup returns CDR1 SQVTM and CDR2 ANQGSEA. As DNA, the CDR3 is TGCAGCGCCCCTCTGTCGCATAATGAGCAGTTCTTC. Translated: CSAPLSHNEQFF.

The chain carries TRBV4-1 and TRBJ1-2; TRBD1 might be the D (6 bases). Germline CDR1 reads MGHRA; CDR2 reads YSYEKL. V lost 5 bases, J lost 4 bases, and 17 bases lay in between. There are 15 residues in the CDR3. CDR3 sequence: CASSTSYRVSYGYTF. DNA of the CDR3: TGCGCCAGCAGCACCTCCTACAGGGTTAGCTATGGCTACACCTTC.

The chain couples TRBV2 to TRBJ2-3; D is unresolved. The ends were cut back, 7 bases at V and 0 bases at J, with 8 bases in the middle. The CDR3 is 13 amino acids. Germline CDR1 and CDR2: SNHLY and FYNNEI. Here the CDR3 DNA reads TGTGCCAGCAAAGCCTATAGCACAGATACGCAGTATTTT. This codes for CASKAYSTDTQYF.

The J gene is TRBJ1-1, the V gene TRBV7-2; TRBD1 aligns across 8 bases. The CDR3 extends over 15 amino acids. V lost 1 base and J lost 4; bases outside the gene matches: 5. CDR1 is SGHTA and CDR2 is FQGNSA in the germline V gene. DNA of the CDR3: TGTGCCAGCAGCTTAGGTTCCACAGGGGGCACTGAAGCTTTCTTT. Translation gives CASSLGSTGGTEAFF. The whole variable domain, filled in from reference TRBV7-2 and TRBJ1-1, reads GAGVSQSPSNKVTEKGKDVELRCDPISGHTALYWYRQSLGQGLEFLIYFQGNSAPDKSGLPSDRFSAERTGGSVSTLTIQRTQQEDSAVYLCASSLGSTGGTEAFFGQGTRLTVV.

This clonotype came up a few times. This chain connects TRBV4-1 to TRBJ1-6; D unresolved. Deletions cut 4 bases from V and 6 bases from J, with 13 bases between. This CDR3 contains 15 residues. In germline, CDR1 is MGHRA, CDR2 YSYEKL. The CDR3 DNA sequence: TGCGCCAGCAGCCCGTTAGGGTTGTTTAATTCACCCCTCCACTTT. This encodes CASSPLGLFNSPLHF.

The chain links TRBV15 to TRBJ1-2, with D possibly being TRBD1 (6 bases). Trimming took 3 bases from V and 2 from J, leaving 13 bases between them. Germline CDR1 is LNHNV and CDR2 is YYDKDF (reference sequence). The CDR3 runs 15 residues. CDR3 nucleotides: TGTGCCACCAGCAGGGCCTTACAGGGAAACTATGGCTACACCTTC. Protein product: CATSRALQGNYGYTF.

This chain links TRBV10-3 with TRBJ2-7; no reliable D call. Germline CDR1 and CDR2: ENHRY and SYGVKD. This CDR3 spans 13 amino acids. V was trimmed by 7 bases and J by 0 bases, leaving 10 bases between them. CDR3 sequence: CAITNPPSYEQYF. In DNA form, the CDR3 reads TGTGCCATCACCAACCCACCCTCCTACGAGCAGTACTTC.